This T cell receptor beta chain was sequenced during a study of beta chain features in type 1 diabetes. This clone was seen only a few times. TCRB transcripts that were expressed got sequenced, as all of the isolated RNA had been reverse transcribed. TCRdb's table, derived via immunoSEQ multiplex PCR, lists solely in-frame clones and lacks some. The top ten clones hold approximately 0.038% of a sample with under 450,000 clones, over 11% of them seen once. Trimming shortened V by 8 bases and J by 7 bases, and 18 bases separated the two germline ends. The germline V gene encodes CDR1 SGHAT and CDR2 FQNNGV. CDR3 length: 14 residues.

This TCR was sampled from a man aged 25-45 years in good health. The rearrangement joins TRBV11-2 to TRBJ2-4, with no clear D. Input material: naive CD4+ T cells from blood. The CDR3 DNA reads TGTGCCAGCTCCGGAGAGGCAGGAACTAACATTCAGTACTTC. This translates into CASSGEAGTNIQYF.